Listed below are T cell receptor beta chains from one sample, sequenced in a study of shared clonotypes between healthy human individuals. Assay used: immunoSEQ multiplex PCR; TCRdb lists only in-frame clones, some missing. This sample has some 79,000 clones, with around 57% found just once. The sample consisted of memory CD8+ T cells sorted from blood. All receptors derive from a man younger than 45 in good health. Both conserved end residues are part of each CDR3. The D gene is left open where the match is weak. Where a row states a size, it is once, few, many or the class of an expanded clone; other rows omit it.

j_call,v_call,clone_size,d_call,cdr3_aa,cdr3_nt
TRBJ1-1,TRBV19,.,.,CASSMTGTEAFF,TGTGCCAGTAGTATGACGGGGACTGAAGCTTTCTTT
TRBJ2-2,TRBV6-1,medium-sized,.,CASSEFGGANTGELFF,TGTGCCAGCAGTGAGTTTGGCGGCGCGAACACCGGGGAGCTGTTTTTT
TRBJ2-2,TRBV10-1,once,.,CASSVDRLNGELFF,TGCGCCAGCAGCGTCGACCGGCTAAACGGGGAGCTGTTTTTT
TRBJ2-2,TRBV27,.,.,CASSFSTGELFF,TGTGCCAGCAGTTTTAGTACCGGGGAGCTGTTTTTT
TRBJ2-1,TRBV13,.,TRBD2,CASSLELAGRSYNEQFF,TGTGCCAGCAGTTTAGAACTAGCGGGACGCTCCTACAATGAGCAGTTCTTC
TRBJ2-7,TRBV21-1,.,.,CASSQLQDSPYEQYF,TGTGCCTCTTCCCAATTACAGGATAGCCCCTACGAGCAGTACTTC
TRBJ1-1,TRBV10-3,.,.,CAINTPDRGGTEAFF,TGTGCCATCAACACCCCCGACCGGGGGGGCACTGAAGCTTTCTTT
TRBJ1-5,TRBV15,.,TRBD1,CATSSTLRTHSGGQPQHF,TGTGCCACCAGCAGTACCTTACGTACCCACTCAGGGGGTCAGCCCCAGCATTTT
TRBJ1-5,TRBV5-6,few,.,CASSLGTGQPQHF,TGTGCCAGCAGCTTGGGTACGGGTCAGCCCCAGCATTTT
TRBJ2-7,TRBV16,few,.,CASSQSGYEQYF,TGTGCCAGCAGCCAATCGGGCTACGAGCAGTACTTC
TRBJ1-2,TRBV6-6,.,TRBD1,CASRDRGIENYGYTF,TGTGCCAGCAGGGACAGGGGAATAGAGAACTATGGCTACACCTTC
TRBJ2-7,TRBV25-1,.,TRBD1,CASNPGQGGEQYF,TGTGCCAGCAATCCGGGACAGGGGGGCGAGCAGTACTTC
TRBJ2-1,TRBV15,few,TRBD2,CATSSPGVGLAGDNEQFF,TGTGCCACCAGCAGTCCAGGGGTGGGACTAGCGGGAGACAATGAGCAGTTCTTC
TRBJ2-5,TRBV7-2,.,.,CASSLFRRLATSYETQYF,TGTGCCAGCAGCTTATTTCGGAGGCTGGCTACGAGTTACGAGACCCAGTACTTC
TRBJ2-1,TRBV18,.,TRBD2,CASSPTSGAADEQFF,TGTGCCAGCTCACCGACTAGCGGGGCGGCGGACGAGCAGTTCTTC
TRBJ2-7,TRBV2,.,.,CASRRKQGPYEQYF,TGTGCCAGCAGAAGGAAACAGGGTCCCTACGAGCAGTACTTC
TRBJ1-1,TRBV5-6,.,TRBD1,CASTQDRALEAFF,TGTGCCAGCACCCAGGACAGGGCCCTTGAAGCTTTCTTT
TRBJ2-6,TRBV30,once,TRBD1,CAWSTGAGANVLTF,TGTGCCTGGAGTACAGGGGCTGGGGCCAACGTCCTGACTTTC
TRBJ2-3,TRBV27,.,.,CASSLSAGTDTQYF,TGTGCCAGCAGTTTATCCGCCGGCACAGATACGCAGTATTTT
TRBJ2-1,TRBV11-3,.,TRBD1,CASSPRTGNIIYEQFF,TGTGCCAGCAGCCCAAGGACAGGGAATATCATCTATGAGCAGTTCTTC
TRBJ1-5,TRBV27,.,.,CASSSIPLGYGNQPQHF,TGTGCCAGCAGTTCCATCCCCTTGGGTTACGGCAATCAGCCCCAGCATTTT
TRBJ1-1,TRBV11-2,.,.,CASSLLSMNTEAFF,TGTGCCAGCAGCTTGCTTTCCATGAACACTGAAGCTTTCTTT
TRBJ1-1,TRBV5-1,few,.,CASSLSRGGDTEAFF,TGCGCCAGCAGCTTGAGCAGGGGTGGGGACACTGAAGCTTTCTTT
TRBJ2-7,TRBV10-3,.,TRBD1,CASRGQASYEQYF,TGTGCCTCTCGAGGACAGGCCTCCTACGAGCAGTACTTC
TRBJ1-1,TRBV7-8,.,.,CASSPLGGGMITEAFF,TGTGCCAGCAGCCCACTTGGGGGCGGGATGATCACTGAAGCTTTCTTT
TRBJ2-3,TRBV28,many,TRBD1,CASNFRDRGQTDTQYF,TGTGCCAGCAACTTCCGGGACAGGGGGCAGACAGATACGCAGTATTTT
TRBJ2-3,TRBV29-1,.,.,CSVARDSTDTQYF,TGCAGCGTTGCCCGGGACAGCACAGATACGCAGTATTTT
TRBJ1-4,TRBV19,.,TRBD1,CASSKLGQGYASEKLFF,TGTGCCAGTAGTAAACTCGGACAGGGGTATGCGAGTGAAAAACTGTTTTTT
TRBJ2-5,TRBV7-2,few,TRBD2,CASSSRRTSGSQQETQYF,TGTGCCAGCAGCTCTCGGCGGACTAGCGGGAGTCAACAAGAGACCCAGTACTTC